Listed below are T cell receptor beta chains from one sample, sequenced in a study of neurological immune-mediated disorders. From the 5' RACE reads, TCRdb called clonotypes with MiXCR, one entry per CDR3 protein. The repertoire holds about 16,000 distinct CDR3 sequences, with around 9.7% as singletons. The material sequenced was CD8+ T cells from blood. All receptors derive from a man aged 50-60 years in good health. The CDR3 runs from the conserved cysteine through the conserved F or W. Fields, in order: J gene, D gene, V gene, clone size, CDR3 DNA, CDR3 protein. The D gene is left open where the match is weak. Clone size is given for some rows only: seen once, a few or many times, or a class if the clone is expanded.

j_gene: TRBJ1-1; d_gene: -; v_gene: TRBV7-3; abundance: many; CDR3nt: TGTGCCAGCAGCCTTGACAGAAACACTGAAGCTTTCTTT; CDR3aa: CASSLDRNTEAFF
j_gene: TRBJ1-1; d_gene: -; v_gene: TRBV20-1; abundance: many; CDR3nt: TGCAGTGCTAGCGTCGGAGACACTGAAGCTTTCTTT; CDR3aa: CSASVGDTEAFF
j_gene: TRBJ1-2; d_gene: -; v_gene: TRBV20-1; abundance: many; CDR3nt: TGCAGTGCTACGGACAGCCAAAACTATGGCTACACCTTC; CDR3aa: CSATDSQNYGYTF
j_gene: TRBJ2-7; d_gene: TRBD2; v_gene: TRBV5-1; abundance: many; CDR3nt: TGCGCCAGCAGTATGACTAGCGAGGCGGGACCCTACGAGCAGTACTTC; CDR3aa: CASSMTSEAGPYEQYF
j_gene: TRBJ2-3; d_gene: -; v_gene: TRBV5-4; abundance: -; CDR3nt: TGTGCCAGCAGCGGTGACAACACAGATACGCAGTATTTT; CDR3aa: CASSGDNTDTQYF
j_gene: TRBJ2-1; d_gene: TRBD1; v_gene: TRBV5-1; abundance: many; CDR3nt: TGCGCCAGCAGCTTGGGACAGGGAGCGGCTTATGAGCAGTTCTTC; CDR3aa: CASSLGQGAAYEQFF
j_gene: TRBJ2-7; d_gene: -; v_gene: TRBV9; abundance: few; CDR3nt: TGTGCCAGCAGCGCCAGTAGGACCATGGCTTCCTACGAGCAGTACTTC; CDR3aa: CASSASRTMASYEQYF
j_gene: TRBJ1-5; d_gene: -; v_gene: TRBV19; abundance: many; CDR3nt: TGTGCCAGTGATCAGGGTTCCCAGCCCCAGCATTTT; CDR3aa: CASDQGSQPQHF
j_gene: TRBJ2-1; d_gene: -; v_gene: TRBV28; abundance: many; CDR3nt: TGTGCCAGCAACCAGGAGAGCTCCTACAATGAGCAGTTCTTC; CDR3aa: CASNQESSYNEQFF
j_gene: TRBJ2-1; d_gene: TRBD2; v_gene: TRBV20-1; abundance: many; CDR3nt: TGCAGTGCTAGGGGGACTAGCGGGGATTATAATGAGCAGTTCTTC; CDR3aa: CSARGTSGDYNEQFF
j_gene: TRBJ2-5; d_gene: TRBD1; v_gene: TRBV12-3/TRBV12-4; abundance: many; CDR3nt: TGTGCCAGCACCAATGGACAGGGGGAGACCCAGTACTTC; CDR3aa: CASTNGQGETQYF
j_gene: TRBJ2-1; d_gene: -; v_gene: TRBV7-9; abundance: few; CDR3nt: TGTGCCAGCAGCACGATCCAGGGGGGCTACAATGAGCAGTTCTTC; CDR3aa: CASSTIQGGYNEQFF
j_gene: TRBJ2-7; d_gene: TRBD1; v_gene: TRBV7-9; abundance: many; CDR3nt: TGTGCCAGCAGCTCCGCACAGGGGGCTATGTACGAGCAGTACTTC; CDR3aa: CASSSAQGAMYEQYF
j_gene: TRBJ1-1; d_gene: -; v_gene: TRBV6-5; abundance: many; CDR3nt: TGTGCCAGCAGGGACCGACACCGTGGCGGCACTGAAGCTTTCTTT; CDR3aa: CASRDRHRGGTEAFF
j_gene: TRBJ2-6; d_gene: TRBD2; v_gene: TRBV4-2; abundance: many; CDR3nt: TGTGCCAGCAGCACACGGGAGGGCGCTGGGGCCAACGTCCTGACTTTC; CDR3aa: CASSTREGAGANVLTF
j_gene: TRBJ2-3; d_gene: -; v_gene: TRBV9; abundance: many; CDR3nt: TGTGCCAGCAGCGGGACTCGAGCCCCAGATACGCAGTATTTT; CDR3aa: CASSGTRAPDTQYF
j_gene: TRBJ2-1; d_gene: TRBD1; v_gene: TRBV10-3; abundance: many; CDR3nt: TGTGCCATCAGGACGGGACAGGGGATCTACAATGAGCAGTTCTTC; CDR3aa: CAIRTGQGIYNEQFF
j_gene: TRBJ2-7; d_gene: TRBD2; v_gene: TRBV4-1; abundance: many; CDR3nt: TGCGCCAGCAGCGCGGGACTAGCGGGAGTTTACGAGCAGTACTTC; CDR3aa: CASSAGLAGVYEQYF
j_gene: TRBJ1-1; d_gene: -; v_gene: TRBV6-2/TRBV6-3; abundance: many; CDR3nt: TGTGCCAGCAGTTACTCCCGTAACACTGAAGCTTTCTTT; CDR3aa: CASSYSRNTEAFF
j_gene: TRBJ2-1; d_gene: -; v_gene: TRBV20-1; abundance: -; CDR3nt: TGCAGTGCTAGACCGGGGCTAGCAGGGGGGAACAATGAGCAGTTCTTC; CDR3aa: CSARPGLAGGNNEQFF
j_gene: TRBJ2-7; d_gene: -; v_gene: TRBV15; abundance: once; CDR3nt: TGTGCCACTCAGGAGGGGCTTTTGGACTACGAGCAGTACTTC; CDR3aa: CATQEGLLDYEQYF
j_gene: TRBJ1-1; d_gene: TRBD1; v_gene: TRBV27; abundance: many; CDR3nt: TGTGCCAGCAGTTTATTCAACTTACGACAGGGGAGCACTGAAGCTTTCTTT; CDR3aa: CASSLFNLRQGSTEAFF
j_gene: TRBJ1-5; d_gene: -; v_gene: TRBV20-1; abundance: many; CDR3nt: TGCAGTGCTAGAGATCACAGCAATAGCAATCAGCCCCAGCATTTT; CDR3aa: CSARDHSNSNQPQHF
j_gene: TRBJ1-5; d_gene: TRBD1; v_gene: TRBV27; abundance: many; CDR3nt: TGTGCCAGCAGTTTGGCAGGGGGAATCCAGCCCCAGCATTTT; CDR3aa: CASSLAGGIQPQHF
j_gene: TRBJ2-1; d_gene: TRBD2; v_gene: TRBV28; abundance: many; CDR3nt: TGTGCCAGCAGTGGGGGGACTAGCGATTACAATGAGCAGTTCTTC; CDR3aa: CASSGGTSDYNEQFF
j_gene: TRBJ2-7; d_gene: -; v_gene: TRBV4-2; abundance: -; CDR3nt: TGTGCCAGCCAGGAGTTGCAAGCGCAAGGGATCTACGAGCAGTACTTC; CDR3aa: CASQELQAQGIYEQYF